This T cell receptor (beta chain) was retrieved from a study of post-analysis software for immune sequencing data. Overall study findings and caveats: Four or five TRBV segments were more frequent in patients than controls; TRBV5-6, TRBV5-1 and TRBV20-1 belonged to this group. F measure grouped same-batch samples tightly together. Significantly decreased normalized Chao1 diversity was recorded for multiple sclerosis patients relative to controls.

The CDR3 consists of 15 residues. Trimming left V 4 bases short and J 5 bases short, with 18 bases between. CDR1 is SGHDT, CDR2 YYEEEE, per germline. A remark on this clonotype: Its antigen is still unknown.

Every TCR beta cDNA library bore unique molecular identifiers. Out of roughly 0.85 to 10 million T cells, 480,000 or so cDNA molecules were generated. MiXCR, run by TCRdb on the PCR reads, gives a single entry per CDR3 protein. The sample holds about 540,000 distinct CDR3 sequences, roughly 34% seen once. The sequencing input was blood. This TCR derives from a girl aged 2 to 17 with multiple sclerosis. The V and J genes are TRBV5-6 and TRBJ1-2; D uncertain. CDR3 DNA sequence: TGTGCCAGCAGCCCCCCGGCGGGAGCTGGGTATGGCTACACCTTC. The encoded protein is CASSPPAGAGYGYTF.